This T cell receptor (beta chain) is from a study of vaccination effects on CD4 cells after COVID-19. Study-level information: Following the second dose by a median of 72 days, the post-vaccine samples were obtained. Study conclusions and caveats: At late timepoints after vaccination, vaccine- and infection-induced clones shrank markedly.

A remark on this clone: Its antigen remains unidentified.

Scientists isolated CD4+ T cells after a roughly nine-day culture period ended. Participants were vaccinated with two doses of either the BNT162b2 or mRNA-1273 vaccine. It was on days 3 and 7 that half the medium was replaced with IL-2 medium. The table came from immunoSEQ multiplex PCR; TCRdb's copy has only in-frame clones and leaves some out. The data contain about 73,000 clones, around 70% of them seen just once; the ten biggest clones take up roughly 2.3%. Germline V gene data show CDR1 as SNHLY and CDR2 as FYNNEI. V was trimmed by 10 bases and J by 10 bases, leaving 20 bases between them. CDR3 length equals 14 residues.

The source is a human donor who received a COVID-19 vaccine. The specimen comprised CD4+ T cells from PBMCs cultured without peptide, sampled after COVID-19 vaccination. The chain combines TRBV2 with TRBJ1-6; the D gene is possibly TRBD1 (5 bases). As DNA, the CDR3 is TGTGCCACCGGGGGGGTGTTCAGAGGGTCACCCCTCCACTTT. Protein: CATGGVFRGSPLHF.